This T cell receptor beta chain originates from a study of early T cells in non-severe SARS-CoV-2 infection. The wider study: Bulk RNA taken from unsorted whole blood was sequenced, leaving chains unpaired. Study-wide findings and caveats: Matching with VDJdb favored anti-spike CD8 responses (missing private and CD4 specificities).

Attachment of unique molecular identifiers was made to individual cDNA molecules. TCRdb processed the 5' RACE reads anew with MiXCR; each CDR3 protein has one entry. The table records 55,000 to 75,000 distinct CDR3 sequences, 5.5% to 7% of them present only once. CDR1 is SGHVS and CDR2 is FNYEAQ in the germline V gene. CDR3 length equals 18 residues. The J segment lost 2 bases and the V segment lost 5 bases, leaving 11 bases of the junction unmatched. For this clonotype: What it recognizes is unknown.

The receptor was derived from an adult who was a healthcare worker with PCR-confirmed SARS-CoV-2 infection or an uninfected control (not recorded which). J is TRBJ2-2 and V is TRBV7-6; 10 nucleotides line up with TRBD2. This material consisted of whole blood, taken at baseline. The CDR3 spells CASSPRLASGSNTGELFF. CDR3 DNA sequence: TGTGCCAGCAGCCCAAGGTTGGCTAGCGGGAGTAACACCGGGGAGCTGTTTTTT.